This T cell receptor (beta chain) was documented in a study of blood T cell repertoires in COVID-19. Study members were between about 18 and 100 years old and lived in some 26 US regions. CDR1 LNHDA and CDR2 SQIVND come from the germline V gene (reference sequence). CDR3 length: 16 amino acids. Germline trimming cut 4 bases from V and 4 bases from J; bases unmatched to any gene: 10. Produced via immunoSEQ multiplex PCR; TCRdb's table is partial and in-frame only. The top ten hold 8% to 10% of the sample, which has hundreds of thousands of clones, about 88% seen once. Sequencing was carried out using PBMCs or T cells enriched from blood (not recorded which). V gene TRBV19 combines with J gene TRBJ1-2, with TRBD1 matching 9 bases. This sequence originates from a woman aged 35 to 49 who had recovered from COVID-19. Here the CDR3 DNA reads TGTGCCAGTAGTACCCAAACAGGGGGCGCAATCTATGGCTACACCTTC. Translating gives CASSTQTGGAIYGYTF.